The 20 T cell receptor beta chains below were found in one sample sequenced in a study of blood T cell repertoires in COVID-19. Here immunoSEQ multiplex PCR was the method, and the copy in TCRdb shows in-frame clones only, minus some. The sample yields approximately 190,000 clones, roughly four fifths seen once. The sample taken for sequencing was peripheral blood. These receptors were taken from a woman in her sixties or seventies with active or convalescent COVID-19.

The rearrangement links TRBV28 to TRBJ2-5, with 7 bases lining up with TRBD2. Germline CDR1 is MDHEN and CDR2 is SYDVKM. The ends lost 8 bases at V and 2 bases at J; junction bases unmatched: 17. The CDR3 length is 17 residues. The DNA for the CDR3 is TGTGCCAGCTCCCTTGGGCTAGCGGCACGGGTACAAGAGACCCAGTACTTC. Its protein is CASSLGLAARVQETQYF.

The rearrangement joins TRBV29-1 to TRBJ2-4; possible D gene TRBD2, 5 bases. The CDR3 spans 10 residues. CDR1 is SQVTM and CDR2 is ANQGSEA in the germline V gene. The V end was cut by 6 bases, the J end by 5 bases, with 5 bases between. CDR3 DNA: TGCAGCGTGGGAGAAAACATTCAGTACTTC. Translation gives CSVGENIQYF.

This clone was observed a single time. The chain uses TRBV5-4 and TRBJ2-3; the match to TRBD1 covers 9 bases. Trimming took 2 bases from V and 7 from J; bases not matched to a gene: 2. The CDR3 contains 13 residues. Looked up from germline, CDR1 is SGHNT and CDR2 is YYREEE (reference sequence). DNA of the CDR3: TGTGCCAGCAGCTTACAGGGGGCCAATACGCAGTATTTT. This encodes CASSLQGANTQYF.

The CDR3 sequence: CASSLAGVAGGVRETQYF. The CDR3 DNA reads TGTGCCAGCAGCTTAGCCGGGGTAGCGGGAGGAGTTAGAGAGACCCAGTACTTC. The chain has TRBV7-9 and TRBJ2-5; TRBD2 agrees at 10 bases. V gave up 0 bases and J gave up 4 bases; unmatched junction bases: 11. CDR3 length equals 18 residues. The germline CDR1 and CDR2 sequences are SEHNR and FQNEAQ (reference sequence).

The V gene is TRBV12-5, the J gene TRBJ1-1; 7 nucleotides match TRBD1. There are 16 residues in the CDR3. Trimming removed 4 bases from V and 3 bases from J; junction bases left unmatched: 11. Germline CDR1 and CDR2: LGHNT and FRNRAP. The CDR3 region is CASGSRGSTGDTEAFF. The CDR3 region has the DNA TGTGCTAGTGGTTCCAGGGGGTCAACGGGGGACACTGAAGCTTTCTTT.

This clone has only one observation. The chain joins TRBV5-1 to TRBJ2-3, with no clear D. CDR3 size: 13 residues. CDR1 is SGHRS and CDR2 is YFSETQ in the germline V gene. Trimming took off 4 bases at V and 8 bases at J, with 14 bases between the two ends. For the CDR3, the DNA is TGCGCCAGCAGCCTAAGTCCAGGTGGTACGCAGTATTTT. This codes for CASSLSPGGTQYF.

The genes are TRBV7-9 and TRBJ1-4; 7 bases are a match to TRBD1. Germline V gene sequence: CDR1 SEHNR, CDR2 FQNEAQ (reference sequence). Losses at the gene ends were 6 bases for V and 6 bases for J; bases not matched to a gene: 7. The CDR3 extends over 14 amino acids. The CDR3 loop reads CASSLTGTHEKLFF. In DNA form, the CDR3 reads TGTGCCAGCAGTCTGACAGGGACCCATGAAAAACTGTTTTTT.

This chain connects TRBV7-9 to TRBJ2-1; 8 nucleotides align to TRBD2. Unmatched junction bases numbered 2, after V lost 0 bases and J lost 7 bases. Germline lookup yields CDR1 SEHNR and CDR2 FQNEAQ (reference sequence). The CDR3 is made up of 14 amino acids. The CDR3 here is CASSLASGSNEQFF. In nucleotides, the CDR3 is TGTGCCAGCAGCTTAGCGAGCGGGAGTAATGAGCAGTTCTTC.

The DNA for the CDR3 is TGCAGCGTCGAATTGGTAGCTACAGATACGCAGTATTTT. As protein: CSVELVATDTQYF. The chain combines TRBV29-1 with TRBJ2-3; no reliable D call. CDR3 length: 13 residues. Trimming removed 6 bases at V and 3 bases at J, with 13 bases between. Germline V gene sequence: CDR1 SQVTM, CDR2 ANQGSEA.

The chain has TRBV7-6 and TRBJ2-5; 12 nucleotides align to TRBD1. V lost 5 bases, J lost 8 bases, and 9 bases stayed unmatched. Germline loops: CDR1 SGHVS, CDR2 FNYEAQ. The CDR3 covers 15 residues. The CDR3: CASSRGQGATGTQYF. The DNA of the CDR3 is TGTGCCAGCAGCAGGGGACAGGGGGCTACGGGCACCCAGTACTTC. Full variable domain (missing parts from reference TRBV7-6 and TRBJ2-5): GAGVSQSPRYKVTKRGQDVALRCDPISGHVSLYWYRQALGQGPEFLTYFNYEAQQDKSGLPNDRFSAERPEGSISTLTIQRTEQRDSAMYRCASSRGQGATGTQYFGPGTRLLVL.

This chain links TRBV11-2 with TRBJ1-1; TRBD1 matches at 8 bases. CDR3 length equals 17 residues. Germline trimming cut 2 bases from V and 5 bases from J; bases unmatched to any gene: 13. The germline V gene has CDR1 SGHAT and CDR2 FQNNGV. The CDR3 DNA reads as TGTGCCAGCAGCTTATTCGGACAGGGAAGGAGAGGAACTGAAGCTTTCTTT. Its protein is CASSLFGQGRRGTEAFF. Together with reference TRBV11-2 and TRBJ1-1, the CDR3 gives the full variable domain: EAGVAQSPRYKIIEKRQSVAFWCNPISGHATLYWYQQILGQGPKLLIQFQNNGVVDDSQLPKDRFSAERLKGVDSTLKIQPAKLEDSAVYLCASSLFGQGRRGTEAFFGQGTRLTVV.

V and J are TRBV20-1 and TRBJ1-5; 8 nucleotides agree with TRBD1. This CDR3 comprises 11 residues. Trimming took 5 bases from V and 11 from J; bases not matched to a gene: 5. Germline CDR1 and CDR2: DFQATT and SNEGSKA (reference sequence). The CDR3 sequence: CSAGHRGSQHF. The CDR3 region has the DNA TGCAGTGCTGGACACAGGGGGTCCCAGCATTTT.

The CDR3 sequence: CASSLEEVTQYF. The CDR3, as DNA: TGCGCCAGCAGCTTGGAGGAGGTGACCCAGTACTTC. The chain couples TRBV5-1 to TRBJ2-5; tentatively, D is TRBD2 (5 bases). Trimming took 0 bases from V and 7 from J, leaving 7 bases between them. Germline loops: CDR1 SGHRS, CDR2 YFSETQ. The CDR3 is 12 residues long.

CDR3 bases: TGTGCCAGCAGCCCGAGAGGGACAGGGGGAGGGTCTGGTAATGAGCAGTTCTTC. It translates to CASSPRGTGGGSGNEQFF. The chain joins TRBV9 to TRBJ2-1, with 11 positions matching TRBD1. Germline V lookup: CDR1 SGDLS, CDR2 YYNGEE. CDR3 length: 18 amino acids. Trimming at V came to 4 bases and at J to 7 bases, leaving 16 bases not matched to a gene.

The V gene is TRBV13, the J gene TRBJ2-2, with D hard to call. V was shortened by 5 bases and J by 3 bases, with 7 bases between the two germline ends. CDR3 size: 13 residues. In germline, CDR1 is PRHDT, CDR2 FYEKMQ (reference sequence). CDR3 sequence: CASSPSYTGELFF. In nucleotides, the CDR3 is TGTGCCAGCAGCCCCTCCTACACCGGGGAGCTGTTTTTT.

The gene calls are TRBV27 and TRBJ2-1; 7 bases line up with TRBD2. In germline, CDR1 is MNHEY, CDR2 SMNVEV (reference sequence). Germline trimming cut 5 bases from V and 4 bases from J; bases unmatched to any gene: 11. There are 16 residues in the CDR3. The CDR3 nucleotides read TGTGCCAGCAGTCACCCCCTAGCGGAGAGATACAATGAGCAGTTCTTC. Its translation: CASSHPLAERYNEQFF.

This clone was recorded once. This chain uses TRBV20-1 with TRBJ2-7; unclear D gene. V was clipped by 2 bases and J by 5 bases, with 7 bases between them. This CDR3 has 11 residues. The germline CDR1 and CDR2 sequences are DFQATT and SNEGSKA (reference sequence). The CDR3, as DNA: TGCAGTGCTAGAACAGTCGACGAGCAGTACTTC. Protein product: CSARTVDEQYF.

The V call is TRBV15, the J call TRBJ2-5, with D perhaps TRBD2 (7 bases). The CDR3 is 14 amino acids. V lost 1 base to trimming and J lost 5 bases, with 11 bases between them. CDR1 and CDR2 from the germline V gene are LNHNV and YYDKDF (reference sequence). The CDR3 region has the DNA TGTGCCACCAGCAGAGTGGGGGGGCAGGAGACCCAGTACTTC. As protein: CATSRVGGQETQYF.

This clone was seen a single time. The rearrangement joins TRBV15 to TRBJ1-4; D perhaps matches TRBD1 (5 bases). The CDR3 is made up of 22 amino acids. V dropped 0 bases and J dropped 0 bases, with 26 bases sitting between them. Per the germline V gene, CDR1 is LNHNV and CDR2 is YYDKDF (reference sequence). As DNA, the CDR3 is TGTGCCACCAGCAGAGATTGGGGAAAGGCAGGGCCAACTACTGCAACTAATGAAAAACTGTTTTTT. As protein: CATSRDWGKAGPTTATNEKLFF.

The V call is TRBV6-6, the J call TRBJ2-2, with 7 nucleotides matching TRBD2. Germline lookup yields CDR1 MNHNY and CDR2 SVGAGI (reference sequence). V lost 0 bases to trimming and J lost 6 bases; unmatched junction nucleotides: 4. The length of the CDR3 is 15 residues. CDR3 DNA sequence: TGTGCCAGCAGTTACTCGGGGGGAGGGCCCGGGGAGCTGTTTTTT. It is translated as CASSYSGGGPGELFF.